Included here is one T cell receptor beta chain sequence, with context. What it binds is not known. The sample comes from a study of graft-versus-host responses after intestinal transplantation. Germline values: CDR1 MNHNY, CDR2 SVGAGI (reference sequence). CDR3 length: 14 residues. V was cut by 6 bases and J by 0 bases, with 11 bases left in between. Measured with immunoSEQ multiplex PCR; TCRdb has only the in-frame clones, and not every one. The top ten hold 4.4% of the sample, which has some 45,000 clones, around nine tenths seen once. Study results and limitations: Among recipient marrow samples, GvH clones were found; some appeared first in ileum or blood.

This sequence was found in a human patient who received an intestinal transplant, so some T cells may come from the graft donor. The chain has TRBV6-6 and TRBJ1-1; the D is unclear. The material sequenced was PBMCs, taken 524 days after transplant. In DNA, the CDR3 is TGTGCCAGCAGGAACGAACATATGAACACTGAAGCTTTCTTT. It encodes CASRNEHMNTEAFF.